A single sample is the source of the 25 T cell receptor beta chains below, sequenced in a study of T cell repertoires in cytomegalovirus infection. TCRdb reprocessed the reads via MiXCR and lists one record per CDR3 protein. In the table there are hundreds of thousands of distinct CDR3 sequences, roughly 16% of which are singletons. Sequencing was done on a sample of PBMCs. The source of these receptors is a human donor in good health (CMV status not recorded). Some clones in this sample may be carry-over from other donors' samples.

This clonotype was found a few times. The chain uses TRBV4-1 and TRBJ2-5; TRBD2 agrees at 16 bases. The CDR3 extends over 18 amino acids. From germline, CDR1 is MGHRA and CDR2 YSYEKL. Germline trimming cut 0 bases from V and 4 bases from J; bases unmatched to any gene: 5. CDR3 DNA: TGCGCCAGCAGCCAAGATGGGACTAGCGGGGGGGCGGGAGAGACCCAGTACTTC. Translation gives CASSQDGTSGGAGETQYF.

This clonotype came up a few times. This sequence joins TRBV4-2 and TRBJ1-2, with a tentative D call TRBD1 (6 bases). The CDR3 is made up of 17 amino acids. Trimming cost V 0 bases and J 7 bases, with 21 bases left between them. The germline gives CDR1 LGHNA, CDR2 YNFKEQ. CDR3 nucleotide sequence: TGTGCCAGCAGCCAAGATTGGAGACAGGCACCGCTCCTTGGCTACACCTTC. Protein product: CASSQDWRQAPLLGYTF.

Many counts were recorded for this clonotype. The gene calls are TRBV7-6 and TRBJ2-1; D possibly corresponds to TRBD2 (7 bases). The V end was cut by 1 base, the J end by 2 bases, with 18 bases between. CDR1 and CDR2 from the germline V gene are SGHVS and FNYEAQ. The CDR3 is 18 residues long. The CDR3 is CASSLDLLGGGPYNEQFF. In DNA form, the CDR3 reads TGTGCCAGCAGCTTAGATCTCTTAGGGGGGGGGCCCTACAATGAGCAGTTCTTC.

The genes are TRBV27 and TRBJ2-5; tentatively, D is TRBD1 (6 bases). Trimming removed 5 bases at V and 1 base at J, with 11 bases between. This CDR3 is 14 amino acids long. Germline lookup yields CDR1 MNHEY and CDR2 SMNVEV (reference sequence). The CDR3 loop reads CASSPRTVQETQYF. The CDR3 region has the DNA TGTGCCAGCAGTCCCCGGACAGTCCAAGAGACCCAGTACTTC.

The rearrangement uses TRBV20-1 and TRBJ2-3, with 10 bases aligning to TRBD1. V shed 6 bases and J 5 bases; nucleotides not matched to a gene: 11. This CDR3 is 15 amino acids long. Per the germline V gene, CDR1 is DFQATT and CDR2 is SNEGSKA (reference sequence). For the CDR3, the DNA is TGCAGTGCGCATCCGGGACAGGGGAAGATAGATACGCAGTATTTT. Protein product: CSAHPGQGKIDTQYF.

This rearrangement joins TRBV11-2 to TRBJ2-5; possibly TRBD1 for D (5 bases). Looked up from germline, CDR1 is SGHAT and CDR2 is FQNNGV. V was clipped by 5 bases and J by 5 bases, with 12 bases between them. CDR3 length: 13 residues. The CDR3, as DNA: TGTGCCAGCAGCGCACCAGGGCGTGAGACCCAGTACTTC. Amino acids: CASSAPGRETQYF.

This chain joins TRBV10-3 and TRBJ1-4; 7 bases fit TRBD1. The CDR3 consists of 12 residues. CDR1 is ENHRY, CDR2 SYGVKD, per germline. Losses at the gene ends were 10 bases for V and 3 bases for J; bases not matched to a gene: 2. The DNA of the CDR3 is TGTGCCACGGGACAGCCTAATGAAAAACTGTTTTTT. Translating gives CATGQPNEKLFF.

Only a few counts were recorded for this clonotype. The chain uses TRBV20-1 and TRBJ2-7, with 7 nucleotides matching TRBD1. With 1 base clipped from V and 4 bases from J, the junction kept 1 base outside the gene matches. The CDR3 length is 12 residues. Germline V CDR1 and CDR2: DFQATT, SNEGSKA (reference sequence). The CDR3 sequence: CSARGTGYEQYF. The CDR3 nucleotides read TGCAGTGCTAGAGGGACAGGTTACGAGCAGTACTTC.

The V call is TRBV19, the J call TRBJ1-5; TRBD1 aligns across 7 bases. J gave up 9 bases and V 7 bases, and 12 bases lay outside the gene matches. The germline V gene has CDR1 LNHDA and CDR2 SQIVND (reference sequence). The CDR3 spans 14 residues. The CDR3 is CASTLGQGVVPQHF. In DNA, the CDR3 is TGTGCCAGTACTCTTGGGCAGGGGGTAGTGCCCCAGCATTTT.

This clonotype occurred a few times. This chain connects TRBV20-1 to TRBJ1-1; D is ambiguous. CDR1 and CDR2 (germline): DFQATT, SNEGSKA (reference sequence). V was clipped by 3 bases and J by 4 bases, with 12 bases between them. This CDR3 contains 13 residues. CDR3 protein: CSARVPRITEAFF. Here the CDR3 DNA reads TGCAGTGCTAGGGTCCCGCGGATCACTGAAGCTTTCTTT.

This clonotype was seen at least ten times. This sequence joins TRBV2 and TRBJ2-1; 7 bases map to TRBD1. This CDR3 comprises 15 residues. The V gene end was trimmed by 1 base and the J gene end by 4 bases; junction bases not matched to a gene: 4. In germline, CDR1 is SNHLY, CDR2 FYNNEI. The CDR3 region is CASSEDQTGYNEQFF. CDR3 DNA: TGTGCCAGCAGTGAAGATCAGACAGGGTACAATGAGCAGTTCTTC.

This clonotype has a count of ten or more. The chain couples TRBV7-6 to TRBJ1-4; D gene unclear. The germline gives CDR1 SGHVS, CDR2 FNYEAQ. V was shortened by 5 bases and J by 7 bases, with 17 bases between the two germline ends. The length of the CDR3 is 15 residues. DNA of the CDR3: TGTGCCAGCAGCCCCGGAGTGAGGAGTAGTGAAAAACTGTTTTTT. It encodes CASSPGVRSSEKLFF.

The genes are TRBV20-1 and TRBJ1-2; D is possibly TRBD1 (5 bases). V gave up 5 bases and J gave up 8 bases, with 15 bases separating them. Germline CDR1 DFQATT, CDR2 SNEGSKA (reference sequence). This CDR3 region has 12 residues. The CDR3 DNA reads TGCAGTGCTCTCTTGGACACCGGGGGCTACACCTTC. Its protein is CSALLDTGGYTF.

V gene TRBV20-1 combines with J gene TRBJ2-1, with a tentative D call TRBD1 (6 bases). From germline, CDR1 is DFQATT and CDR2 SNEGSKA (reference sequence). The CDR3 runs to 15 residues. The V end lost 5 bases, the J end lost 3 bases, and 17 bases lay between the germline ends. CDR3 residues: CSAPQGSPFYNEQFF. The CDR3 DNA follows: TGCAGTGCTCCTCAGGGGTCCCCTTTCTACAATGAGCAGTTCTTC.

This clonotype was seen many times. The CDR3 here is CASSKDRILNTEAFF. The CDR3 DNA reads as TGTGCCAGCAGTAAGGACAGAATCCTGAACACTGAAGCTTTCTTT. The V call is TRBV12-3 or TRBV12-4, the J call TRBJ1-1, with a tentative D call TRBD1 (6 bases). V dropped 5 bases and J dropped 0 bases, with 13 bases sitting between them. CDR3 length: 15 residues.

V is TRBV20-1 and J is TRBJ2-1; D not certain. Germline CDR1 DFQATT, CDR2 SNEGSKA (reference sequence). CDR3 length equals 14 residues. The germline V and J ends were trimmed by 0 bases and 6 bases, with 12 bases remaining between them. This chain's CDR3 is CSARDKEYSNEQFF. CDR3 in DNA: TGCAGTGCTAGAGATAAGGAATATAGCAATGAGCAGTTCTTC.

A note on this clonotype: One end of the junction is discordant with germline, which a read error may explain. J is TRBJ2-6 and V is TRBV5-3; D is possibly TRBD2 (5 bases). TRBV5-3 is labeled an ORF, and its function is uncertain. The CDR3 is 18 amino acids. CDR3 DNA: TGTGCCAGCAGCTTGCTACTAGTTGCCGTCTCTGGGGCCAACGTCCTGACTTTC. This encodes CASSLLLVAVSGANVLTF.

This clonotype was observed at least ten times. V and J are TRBV7-2 and TRBJ2-5; a possible D gene is TRBD1 (5 bases). This CDR3 comprises 13 residues. The V gene's germline CDR1 is SGHTA and CDR2 FQGNSA. V shed 3 bases and J shed 5 bases, with 10 bases lying between them. CDR3 DNA: TGTGCCAGCAGCTTTCAGGGCTTGGAGACCCAGTACTTC. Its protein product is CASSFQGLETQYF.

This clonotype occurred many times. This chain uses TRBV7-2 with TRBJ2-3; TRBD2 agrees at 9 bases. Germline V CDR1 and CDR2: SGHTA, FQGNSA. The CDR3 has 15 residues. The V gene end was trimmed by 6 bases and the J gene end by 0 bases; junction bases not matched to a gene: 4. CDR3 sequence reads: CASRLAGVSTDTQYF. The CDR3 region has the DNA TGTGCCAGCAGACTAGCGGGCGTTAGCACAGATACGCAGTATTTT.

This clonotype was recorded at least ten times. The rearrangement joins TRBV4-2 to TRBJ2-1; tentative D call: TRBD1 (6 bases). CDR3 length: 16 amino acids. The germline V and J ends were trimmed by 4 bases and 0 bases, with 13 bases remaining between them. Per the germline V gene, CDR1 is LGHNA and CDR2 is YNFKEQ. In DNA, the CDR3 is TGTGCCAGCAGCCCCGATCAGGGGAGCTCCTACAATGAGCAGTTCTTC. This sequence encodes CASSPDQGSSYNEQFF.

This clonotype was detected many times. The chain couples TRBV7-2 to TRBJ2-2; the D gene is possibly TRBD2 (5 bases). V was clipped by 4 bases and J by 2 bases, with 8 bases between them. CDR1 and CDR2 from the germline V gene are SGHTA and FQGNSA. This CDR3 is 14 amino acids long. The CDR3 DNA is TGTGCCAGCAGCTGGAGCGGAAACACCGGGGAGCTGTTTTTT. Translating gives CASSWSGNTGELFF.

This clonotype was counted only a few times. This CDR3 reads CASSLGRGQPYYGYTF. CDR3 in DNA: TGTGCCAGCAGCTTAGGGAGGGGACAGCCTTACTATGGCTACACCTTC. The chain combines TRBV7-9 with TRBJ1-2; 7 bases fit TRBD1. Unmatched junction bases numbered 8, after V lost 1 base and J lost 3 bases. The CDR3 spans 16 residues. Germline V gene sequence: CDR1 SEHNR, CDR2 FQNEAQ (reference sequence).

The chain is built from TRBV4-2 and TRBJ2-5, with TRBD2 as a possible D gene (5 bases). Trimming pared 0 bases from V and 5 bases from J, leaving 13 bases between. The CDR3 extends over 15 amino acids. In germline, CDR1 is LGHNA, CDR2 YNFKEQ. CDR3 region: CASSQDLDGGETQYF. The CDR3 coding sequence is TGTGCCAGCAGCCAAGATTTGGATGGCGGGGAGACCCAGTACTTC.

This clonotype has at least ten counts. The chain is built from TRBV6-2 or TRBV6-3 and TRBJ2-1; 12 bases match TRBD1. The CDR3 is 17 residues long. Per germline, CDR1 MNHEY and CDR2 SVGEGT. J was trimmed by 9 bases and V by 5 bases; bases with no gene match: 14. This CDR3 reads CASSRPRLGQGAFEQFF. CDR3 bases: TGTGCCAGCAGTCGCCCGCGGCTGGGACAGGGGGCGTTTGAGCAGTTCTTC.

There are a few counts of this clonotype. The chain recombines TRBV6-1 with TRBJ1-3; D perhaps matches TRBD1 (5 bases). Between the trimmed V and J ends, which lost 6 bases and 2 bases, there was a span of 11 bases. Germline V gives CDR1 MNHNS, CDR2 SASEGT. This CDR3 spans 14 amino acids. Written as DNA, the CDR3 is TGTGCCAGCAGCCCCCGGACAACTGGAAACACCATATATTTT. Amino acids: CASSPRTTGNTIYF.